This TCR beta chain was retrieved from a study of spatial heterogeneity in lung cancer. Across the whole study: In the raw reads, each unique TCR and UMI combination was present more than ten times on average.

Every TCR cDNA molecule bore its own unique molecular identifier. TCRdb re-called the 5' RACE reads with MiXCR, one entry per CDR3 protein. The sample records about 30,000 distinct CDR3 sequences, more than 8% being singletons. Noted time point: sample taken at primary tumor resection. Unsorted tumor, nontumor lung tissue or cryopreserved PBMC supplied the whole RNA. A total of approximately 75 untreated early-stage non-small cell lung cancer patients served as donors. The CDR3 sequence is 15 residues long. Germline V gives CDR1 DFQATT, CDR2 SNEGSKA (reference sequence). V was pared by 3 bases and J by 2 bases, with 5 bases of the junction left unmatched. Details on this clonotype: Antigen specificity is unknown.

The study's findings and limits: Ubiquitous expanded tumor TCRs surfaced in blood more at resection than they did at follow-up.

The receptor comes from a female donor with early-stage non-small cell lung cancer. The rearrangement links TRBV20-1 to TRBJ1-5, with TRBD1 matching over 9 bases. The input for sequencing was PBMCs, taken at surgery. CDR3 coding DNA: TGCAGTGCTAGTTTACAGGGGGCTGGCAATCAGCCCCAGCATTTT. Residues: CSASLQGAGNQPQHF.